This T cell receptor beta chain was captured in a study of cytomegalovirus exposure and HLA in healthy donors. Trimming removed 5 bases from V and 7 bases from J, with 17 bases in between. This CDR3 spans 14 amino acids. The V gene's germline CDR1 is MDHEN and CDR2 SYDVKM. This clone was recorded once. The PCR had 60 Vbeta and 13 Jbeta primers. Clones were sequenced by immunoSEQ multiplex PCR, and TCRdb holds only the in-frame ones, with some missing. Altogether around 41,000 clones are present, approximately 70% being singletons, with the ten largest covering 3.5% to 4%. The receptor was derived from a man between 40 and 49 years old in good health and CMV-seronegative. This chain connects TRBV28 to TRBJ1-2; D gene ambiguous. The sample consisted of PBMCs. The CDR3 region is CASSVGRELGGYTF. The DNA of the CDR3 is TGTGCCAGCAGTGTTGGGAGGGAATTAGGTGGCTACACCTTC.